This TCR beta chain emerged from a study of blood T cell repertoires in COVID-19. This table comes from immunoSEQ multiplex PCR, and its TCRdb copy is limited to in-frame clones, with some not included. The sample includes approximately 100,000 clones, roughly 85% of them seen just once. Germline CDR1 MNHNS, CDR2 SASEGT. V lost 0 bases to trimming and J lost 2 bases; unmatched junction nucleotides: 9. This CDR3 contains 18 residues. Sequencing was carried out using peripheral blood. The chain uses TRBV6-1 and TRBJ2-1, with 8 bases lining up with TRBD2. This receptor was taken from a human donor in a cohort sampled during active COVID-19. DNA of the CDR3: TGTGCCAGCAGTGAAGCGGGGTCAGTAGCGGGACCCTACAATGAGCAGTTCTTC. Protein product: CASSEAGSVAGPYNEQFF.